A selection of T cell receptor beta chains follows, all from one sample in a study of shared clonotypes between healthy human individuals. Sequencing was performed with immunoSEQ multiplex PCR; in TCRdb, only in-frame clones are kept and a portion is missing. Among about 580,000 clones listed, roughly 98% were seen once. Specimen: naive CD8+ T cells sorted from blood. These receptors were obtained from a man aged 25 to 40 in good health. Each CDR3 is given with its conserved first and last residue. D genes are given only for firm matches. For some rows the clone size is stated as once, few or many, or as a class when expanded; others skip it.

V	J	D	size	DNA	CDR3
TRBV20-1	TRBJ1-1	TRBD1	NA	TGCACTGACTCAGGGGGCCTTGAAGCTTTCTTT	CTDSGGLEAFF
TRBV6-5	TRBJ1-5	NA	once	TGTGCCAGCAGTTACACCACCGACGGTCAGCCCCAGCATTTT	CASSYTTDGQPQHF
TRBV6-1	TRBJ2-5	TRBD2	NA	TGTGCCAGCGGGCGGGGGTGGCAAGAGACCCAGTACTTC	CASGRGWQETQYF
TRBV6-5	TRBJ1-2	NA	NA	TGTGCCAGCAGTTACGGCCCGGGGACTGCTTATGGCTACACCTTC	CASSYGPGTAYGYTF
TRBV2	TRBJ2-5	NA	few	TGTGCCAGCAGGGGGCCCCAAGAGACCCAGTACTTC	CASRGPQETQYF
TRBV27	TRBJ2-3	NA	once	TGTGCCAGCAGTCTGTTGACAGATACGCAGTATTTT	CASSLLTDTQYF
TRBV25-1	TRBJ2-5	NA	NA	TGTGCCAGCAGTGAATTCGGGGCGGAAGCGTCAGAGACCCAGTACTTC	CASSEFGAEASETQYF
TRBV29-1	TRBJ2-7	NA	NA	TGCAGCGTTGGGAGGGGGAACAGGGGTCCCTACGAGCAGTACTTC	CSVGRGNRGPYEQYF
TRBV7-8	TRBJ2-1	TRBD2	NA	TGTGCCAGCAGCTTTGGGACTAGCGGGAGCATTCATGAGCAGTTCTTC	CASSFGTSGSIHEQFF
TRBV28	TRBJ2-3	TRBD2	NA	TGTGCCAGCAGTACCGGGACGCGGACTAGCGGGAGGGCCGGGTGGACAGATACGCAGTATTTT	CASSTGTRTSGRAGWTDTQYF
TRBV27	TRBJ1-2	NA	NA	TGTGCCAGCAGTACCCCATTCGCGGGAGGGGGCTACACCTTC	CASSTPFAGGGYTF
TRBV7-9	TRBJ2-7	TRBD2	NA	TGTGCCAGCAGCTCGTCTAGCGGCTACGAGCAGTACTTC	CASSSSSGYEQYF
TRBV7-8	TRBJ2-1	TRBD2	NA	TGTGCCAGCAGCTCAGGAACCGGGACTAGCGGATACAATGAGCAGTTCTTC	CASSSGTGTSGYNEQFF
TRBV28	TRBJ2-1	TRBD2	NA	TGTGCCAGCAGCTTTAACCCGTCCGGGACTAGCGGGCCCAATGAGCAGTTCTTC	CASSFNPSGTSGPNEQFF
TRBV27	TRBJ2-1	NA	NA	TGTGCCAGCAGTTTAATAGGAGACAATGAGCAGTTCTTC	CASSLIGDNEQFF
TRBV7-6	TRBJ2-1	TRBD2	NA	TGTGCCAGCAGCTCATCTAGCGGGCCCTACAATGAGCAGTTCTTC	CASSSSSGPYNEQFF
TRBV19	TRBJ1-2	TRBD1	once	TGTGCCAGTAGTATTGGGACAGGGGACAACTATGGCTACACCTTC	CASSIGTGDNYGYTF
TRBV6-1	TRBJ2-7	TRBD1	NA	TGTGCCAGCAAACCGGGACAGCTAACATACGAGCAGTACTTC	CASKPGQLTYEQYF
TRBV6-6	TRBJ2-3	NA	once	TGTGCCAGCAGTTACTCCTGGGACAACACAGATACGCAGTATTTT	CASSYSWDNTDTQYF
TRBV7-8	TRBJ2-1	TRBD2	once	TGTGCCAGCAGCTCGTCGGGACTAGCGGGAGGGCCTAAATCCTACAATGAGCAGTTCTTC	CASSSSGLAGGPKSYNEQFF
TRBV11-1	TRBJ2-7	TRBD1	NA	TGTGCCAGCAGCTGGCCGGGACAGGGGATGTACGAGCAGTACTTC	CASSWPGQGMYEQYF
TRBV2	TRBJ2-7	NA	NA	TGTGCCAGCCACCCGAGCTCCTACGAGCAGTACTTC	CASHPSSYEQYF
TRBV9	TRBJ1-5	NA	NA	TGTGCCAGCAGCGCAGGGCGGGGAAGCCAGCCCCAGCATTTT	CASSAGRGSQPQHF
TRBV29-1	TRBJ2-6	NA	NA	TGCAGCGCGTGGTCTGGGGCCAACGTCCTGACTTTC	CSAWSGANVLTF
TRBV4-1	TRBJ2-3	TRBD2	once	TGCGCCAGCAGCCAAGGGACTAGCGGGAGGGTGAGCGATACGCAGTATTTT	CASSQGTSGRVSDTQYF
TRBV5-4	TRBJ2-2	TRBD1	once	TGTGCCAGCAGCGACGGACAGGGGCGGGCCGGGGAGCTGTTTTTT	CASSDGQGRAGELFF
TRBV30	TRBJ2-3	NA	NA	TGTGCCTGGAGTGTAGGGCAGGGGAGGAAGACGCAGTATTTT	CAWSVGQGRKTQYF
TRBV28	TRBJ2-7	NA	many	TGTGCCAGCAGTTCAGGGGAATGGACCTACGAGCAGTACTTC	CASSSGEWTYEQYF
TRBV15	TRBJ2-1	NA	NA	TGTGCCACCAGTCAGAGGGTGGGGCGCGAGAATGAGCAGTTCTTC	CATSQRVGRENEQFF
TRBV9	TRBJ2-7	TRBD2	NA	TGTGCCAGCAGCGTAGGGGGCGGGAGAGAGTTCGAGCAGTACTTC	CASSVGGGREFEQYF
TRBV6-1	TRBJ2-3	NA	NA	TGTGCCAGCAGTGAAGGGGGCAGAGGCACAGATACGCAGTATTTT	CASSEGGRGTDTQYF
TRBV5-4	TRBJ2-5	TRBD2	NA	TGTGCCAGCAGCCCGGGACTAGCGGGAGGGCCAGAGACCCAGTACTTC	CASSPGLAGGPETQYF
TRBV6-5	TRBJ1-5	TRBD1	NA	TGTGCCAGCAGCCCAACAGGGGGAAGTAGACAGCCCCAGCATTTT	CASSPTGGSRQPQHF
TRBV7-9	TRBJ1-2	TRBD1	NA	TGTGCCAGCACCCGAAACAGGGGCGAGAACTATGGCTACACCTTC	CASTRNRGENYGYTF
TRBV4-3	TRBJ2-1	NA	once	TGCGCCAGCAGCCAAGACAGGGGACGCTACAATGAGCAGTTCTTC	CASSQDRGRYNEQFF
TRBV5-1	TRBJ1-5	NA	few	TGCGCCAGCAGCTTACATGAGGGTCAGCCCCAGCATTTT	CASSLHEGQPQHF
TRBV11-2	TRBJ2-1	TRBD2	NA	TGTGCCAGCAGCTTAGATTTGGCGGGGGGCTGGAATGAGCAGTTCTTC	CASSLDLAGGWNEQFF